This record covers a single TCR beta chain. Its antigen is unknown. Nothing much larger sits one base from this clone, and base qualities are not available. The donors were under 40 Caucasian individuals from Russia, aged 6 to 90 years, who were systemically healthy. Each donor gave approximately 9.3 milliliters of peripheral blood, collected into EDTA-treated Vacutainer tubes. Ficoll-Paque density-gradient centrifugation was used to isolate PBMCs, with at least 6.5 million per sample. Total RNA, at least 6 micrograms per sample, was extracted from PBMCs with Trizol reagent. For every donor, an aliquot of PBMCs went through flow cytometry to measure the percentages of naive CD45RAhigh/CD27high T cells. The library was built by means of 5' RACE. The run used an Illumina HiSeq 2500. The second PCR ran for about 6 to 12 cycles and used a J-beta primer mix along with a sample-barcoded 5' primer. A unique molecular identifier was introduced onto each TCR beta cDNA molecule by a template-switch 5' adaptor carrying 12 random nucleotides. At least 2.5 million CDR3-containing paired-end reads were obtained from each sample. First-strand cDNA was synthesized from all RNA with the Mint cDNA synthesis kit, primed by a TRBC-specific oligonucleotide. After uracil-DNA glycosylase treatment, a first 18-cycle PCR used universal primers M1SS and BC2_uni_R on all cDNA. For the original study's pipeline: Each sample was normalized by randomly selecting 1 million high-quality reads, each carrying a distinct molecular identifier. Instead of being binned into consensus sequences, reads with shared molecular identifiers were discarded. MiTCR, run with a Q25 quality threshold and the strictest error-elimination algorithm, handled CDR3 identification, clonotype clustering and error correction. A nonparametric unseen species model with Euler transformation was used to estimate lower-bound total TCR beta diversity. TCRdb passed the public sequencing reads through fastp at Q25 and MiXCR, retaining productive beta sequences. When rows share a CDR3 protein, they turn into one entry using the most common DNA and genes. What appears here as the V and J calls and clone size reflects TCRdb's work, not the paper's. This sample is represented by more than 650,000 distinct CDR3 sequences; 20% to 25% of them were singletons. Of the sample, about 20% falls within the top ten clones.

The CDR3 goes from the cysteine to the phenylalanine over 12 residues. CDR3 DNA is the only sequence kept; it has 36 bases, read in frame from the first base. V is clipped by 6 bases and J by 8 bases, and the sequence between their germline boundaries is 16 bases long. Reading the germline V gene gives CDR1 SQVTM and CDR2 ANQGSEA. The sample is drawn from a study of blood T cells in healthy people across ages (dated by TCRdb to 2015 to 2017). For the wider study: In model experiments, template switching captured roughly one uniquely barcoded TCR beta cDNA molecule for every two T cells. Age-related changes in TCR beta repertoire diversity were measured in the study by deep sequencing normalized with unique cDNA molecular identifiers. The donors were split into four age groups: young (average 16 years), middle-aged (39), aged (approximately 59) and long-lived (about 82). To avoid experimental bias, donors of different ages were randomly spread across the sequencing lanes. The study analyzed two additional independent replicas of 1 million unique cDNA reads from the same blood draw for two donors, one aged 18 to 29 and one aged 80 or older. Broad study findings and their caveats: Compared with the aged group, more naive CD4+ T cells, fewer expanded clones and increased TCR diversity were shown by the long-lived group, suggesting age selection. Donor CMV infection status was unknown, potentially confounding age-related changes in expanded clonotypes. There was a strong correlation between observed TCR beta diversity and the percentage of naive T cells measured by flow cytometry. Estimates of total diversity from one million sequenced T cells were regarded as lower bounds and underestimates. Observed TCR beta diversity per million T cells fell roughly linearly with age, and a significant reduction was already apparent by age around 44. Conclusive comparison of naive and antigen-experienced compartments was prevented by the profiling of bulk unsorted PBMCs.

Sequences were obtained from blood. The chain employs TRBV29-1 and TRBJ1-2, with the D segment identity uncertain. This TCR came from a man in his 70s in good health. The CDR3 amino acid sequence is: CSVPVGPWGYTF. The nucleotides are TGCAGCGTCCCTGTAGGCCCCTGGGGCTACACCTTC.